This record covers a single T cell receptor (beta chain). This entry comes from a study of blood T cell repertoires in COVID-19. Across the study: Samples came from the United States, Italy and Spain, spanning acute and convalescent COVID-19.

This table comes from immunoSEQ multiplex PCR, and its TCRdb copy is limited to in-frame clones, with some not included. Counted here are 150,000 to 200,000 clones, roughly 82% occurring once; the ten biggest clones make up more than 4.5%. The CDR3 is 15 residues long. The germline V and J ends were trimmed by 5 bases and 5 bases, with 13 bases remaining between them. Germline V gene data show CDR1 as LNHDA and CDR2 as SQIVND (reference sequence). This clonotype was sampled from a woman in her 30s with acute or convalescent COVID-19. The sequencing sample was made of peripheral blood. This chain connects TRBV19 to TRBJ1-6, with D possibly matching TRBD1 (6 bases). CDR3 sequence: CASSPQGTDNSPLHF. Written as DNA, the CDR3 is TGTGCCAGTAGTCCACAGGGCACCGATAATTCACCCCTCCACTTT.